The 8 T cell receptor beta chains below come from one sample, sequenced in a study of Ad26.COV2.S vaccination and SARS-CoV-2 variants. Sequenced by immunoSEQ multiplex PCR; TCRdb stores in-frame clones only, minus some. The sample carries about 350,000 clones, 88% recorded once. Treatment noted: about 20 received Ad26.COV2.S at low or high dose, single or two shots; a few received placebo; per-sample allocation not given. Day 63 following the first vaccine or placebo injection was when the samples were taken. Sequenced here: peripheral blood, sampled in a trial of Ad26.COV2.S vaccine versus placebo. The receptors originated from a person between 18 and 59 years old who received the Ad26.COV2.S COVID-19 vaccine or a placebo.

This chain's CDR3 is CASRSTGGWSQPQHF. The CDR3 DNA reads as TGTGCCAGCAGATCGACAGGGGGTTGGAGTCAGCCCCAGCATTTT. This chain joins TRBV28 and TRBJ1-5; 9 positions agree with TRBD1. CDR1 is MDHEN and CDR2 is SYDVKM in the germline V gene. This CDR3 contains 15 residues. Unmatched junction bases numbered 9, after V lost 6 bases and J lost 6 bases.

The rearrangement links TRBV5-4 to TRBJ1-1; TRBD1 is a possible D gene (6 bases). The germline V gene encodes CDR1 SGHNT and CDR2 YYREEE (reference sequence). This CDR3 spans 15 amino acids. V was cut by 0 bases and J by 8 bases, with 17 bases left in between. The CDR3 coding sequence is TGTGCCAGCAGCTTGGGACGACAGGTCGGTCTCGAAGCTTTCTTT. Its translation: CASSLGRQVGLEAFF.

The V gene is TRBV29-1, the J gene TRBJ2-1, with D unclear. Trimming shortened V by 4 bases and J by 9 bases, and 16 bases separated the two germline ends. This CDR3 spans 13 amino acids. Germline V CDR1 and CDR2: SQVTM, ANQGSEA. CDR3: CSVGLQMSGEQFF. The CDR3 region has the DNA TGCAGCGTTGGGCTCCAGATGTCGGGTGAGCAGTTCTTC.

The chain employs TRBV4-1 and TRBJ2-1, with 7 bases matching TRBD2. V lost 0 bases and J lost 7; bases outside the gene matches: 12. Germline lookup yields CDR1 MGHRA and CDR2 YSYEKL. The CDR3 is 17 amino acids. The chain's CDR3 is CASSQDPRTRNANEQFF. CDR3 in DNA: TGCGCCAGCAGCCAAGATCCAAGGACTAGGAACGCAAATGAGCAGTTCTTC.

The chain links TRBV11-2 to TRBJ1-3; D is possibly TRBD1 (6 bases). Between the trimmed V and J ends, which lost 3 bases and 5 bases, there was a span of 8 bases. Per the germline V gene, CDR1 is SGHAT and CDR2 is FQNNGV. This CDR3 spans 13 amino acids. The CDR3 spells CASSLTGRNTIYF. CDR3 coding DNA: TGTGCCAGCAGCTTGACAGGACGAAACACCATATATTTT.

V is TRBV18 and J is TRBJ2-7; 11 bases are shared with TRBD2. CDR3 size: 16 residues. V shed 4 bases and J 1 base; nucleotides not matched to a gene: 6. Germline V gene data show CDR1 as KGHSH and CDR2 as LQKENI. The CDR3: CASSRGTSGSSYEQYF. In DNA, the CDR3 is TGTGCCAGCTCACGGGGTACTAGCGGGAGTTCCTACGAGCAGTACTTC.

Points on this clone: The sample contains more than one DNA sequence encoding this CDR3. The rearrangement uses TRBV14 and TRBJ2-7; no clear D gene. CDR1 is SGHDN and CDR2 is FVKESK in the germline V gene. The CDR3 covers 12 residues. V lost 0 bases to trimming and J lost 3 bases, with 3 bases between them. The CDR3 here is CASSQESYEQYF. For the CDR3, the DNA is TGTGCCAGCAGCCAAGAAAGCTACGAGCAGTACTTC.

The chain recombines TRBV11-2 with TRBJ2-7, with D uncertain. With 5 bases removed from V and 3 bases from J, the gap between germline ends came to 8 bases. The CDR3 is 12 residues long. Germline V gene data show CDR1 as SGHAT and CDR2 as FQNNGV. The CDR3 is CASSISNYEQYF. Written as DNA, the CDR3 is TGTGCCAGCAGCATCTCCAACTACGAGCAGTACTTC.